This T cell receptor beta chain was sequenced during a study of blood T cell repertoires in COVID-19. In the study overall: Italy, Spain and the United States were the sources of the convalescent and acute COVID-19 samples. T cells, B-cell-depleted T cells, or PBMCs provided the cDNA or gDNA that served as material.

This clone turned up a few times. Per the original methods: Amplification of reference gene primers provided the estimated nucleated cell counts. The method was immunoSEQ multiplex PCR; TCRdb's version includes in-frame clones alone and lacks a portion of them. The DNA gave D and trimming, while V, J and clone size come from that table. This sample has 35,000 to 50,000 clones, with 75% to 90% found just once. The CDR3 length is 14 residues. With 5 bases removed from V and 9 bases from J, the gap between germline ends came to 14 bases. CDR1 and CDR2 from the germline V gene are LGHNT and FRNRAP. This sequence joins TRBV12-5 and TRBJ1-6; no clear D. Sequencing used peripheral blood. This clonotype originated in a man aged 55 to 70 with acute or convalescent COVID-19. CDR3 in DNA: TGTGCTAGTGGTCCATCCGCGGGTGGTTCACCCCTCCACTTT. It encodes CASGPSAGGSPLHF.